This note documents a single TCR beta chain sequence. These data belong to a study of PD-L1 blockade in urothelial cancer. The time point was: peripheral blood 6 weeks after treatment start. TCRdb's table, derived via immunoSEQ multiplex PCR, lists solely in-frame clones and lacks some. The table has around 50,000 clones, under 85% seen once. Germline loops: CDR1 KGHSH, CDR2 LQKENI. V lost 3 bases and J 3 bases, leaving 8 bases between the germline ends. The CDR3 consists of 13 residues. This receptor was taken from a man in his forties or fifties with urothelial cancer. This chain joins TRBV18 and TRBJ1-2; D remains unclear. The sequences come from PBMCs, collected around atezolizumab (anti-PD-L1) treatment. The CDR3 DNA reads TGTGCCAGCTCACCTTCAACGGACTATGGCTACACCTTC. Encoded protein: CASSPSTDYGYTF.